These 15 T cell receptor beta chains came from one sample sequenced in a study of cytomegalovirus exposure and HLA in healthy donors. 60 Vbeta and 13 Jbeta primers were used in PCR. The data were produced by immunoSEQ multiplex PCR, yet TCRdb's version contains in-frame clones alone and is incomplete. Of fewer than 180,000 clones in the sample, about 76% were seen once. Material for sequencing was PBMCs. These receptors came from a human donor in good health.

This clone was recorded a few times. The chain combines TRBV4-2 with TRBJ1-1; D not resolved. The CDR3 loop spans 15 amino acids. V dropped 4 bases and J dropped 4 bases, with 16 bases sitting between them. Per the germline V gene, CDR1 is LGHNA and CDR2 is YNFKEQ. CDR3 in DNA: TGTGCCAGCAGCCCTTCCCGAAGGGAGGGCACTGAAGCTTTCTTT. Protein: CASSPSRREGTEAFF.

The V and J genes are TRBV2 and TRBJ1-3, with D hard to call. Trimming pared 4 bases from V and 0 bases from J, leaving 16 bases between. The CDR3 runs to 17 residues. Germline V gives CDR1 SNHLY, CDR2 FYNNEI. Written as DNA, the CDR3 is TGTGCCAGCAGTGTTCTCGGAACAGCCTCCTCTGGAAACACCATATATTTT. This codes for CASSVLGTASSGNTIYF.

This chain links TRBV5-1 with TRBJ2-1; 7 bases line up with TRBD2. With V trimmed by 0 bases and J by 6 bases, 6 bases remained unmatched. From germline, CDR1 is SGHRS and CDR2 YFSETQ. The CDR3 totals 15 residues. CDR3 amino acids: CASSLAGLDPNEQFF. The DNA of the CDR3 is TGCGCCAGCAGCTTGGCTGGACTAGACCCCAATGAGCAGTTCTTC.

The V call is TRBV6-5, the J call TRBJ1-4, with D possibly TRBD1 on 6 matching bases. V gave up 7 bases and J gave up 0 bases, with 12 bases separating them. CDR3 length: 15 amino acids. Germline values: CDR1 MNHEY, CDR2 SVGAGI. This CDR3 reads CASTETGATNEKLFF. CDR3 coding DNA: TGTGCCAGCACCGAGACAGGAGCAACTAATGAAAAACTGTTTTTT.

The CDR3 DNA sequence: TGTGCCGGGGCAGGCCTGTCGGAGACCCAGTACTTC. It translates to CAGAGLSETQYF. The genes are TRBV6-1 and TRBJ2-5; D is perhaps TRBD1 (5 bases). V lost 11 bases, J lost 5 bases, and 15 bases lay in between. CDR3 length: 12 amino acids. Germline CDR1 is MNHNS and CDR2 is SASEGT.

The V call is TRBV19, the J call TRBJ2-5; D is possibly TRBD1 (6 bases). The CDR3 length is 15 residues. The V gene lost 1 base and the J gene lost 4 bases, with 13 bases spanning the gap. Germline V CDR1 and CDR2: LNHDA, SQIVND (reference sequence). The CDR3 is CASSIVGQGSETQYF. CDR3 nucleotide sequence: TGTGCCAGTAGTATAGTGGGTCAGGGGTCAGAGACCCAGTACTTC.

This rearrangement joins TRBV2 to TRBJ2-5; 7 positions match TRBD1. V lost 6 bases, J lost 0 bases, and 4 bases stayed unmatched. Germline values: CDR1 SNHLY, CDR2 FYNNEI. The length of the CDR3 is 14 residues. CDR3 sequence (DNA): TGTGCCAGCAGCTTGGGACAGTACCAAGAGACCCAGTACTTC. This gives the protein CASSLGQYQETQYF.

The chain has TRBV2 and TRBJ2-1; TRBD2 is a possible D gene (5 bases). Germline CDR1 reads SNHLY; CDR2 reads FYNNEI. The CDR3 extends over 13 amino acids. The germline V and J ends were trimmed by 2 bases and 9 bases, with 11 bases remaining between them. The CDR3 loop reads CASSESGGFEQFF. For the CDR3, the DNA is TGTGCCAGCAGTGAATCAGGAGGTTTTGAGCAGTTCTTC.

CDR3 region: CASSVVAGGNTGELFF. Here the CDR3 DNA reads TGTGCCAGCAGCGTAGTAGCAGGGGGCAACACCGGGGAGCTGTTTTTT. The chain employs TRBV9 and TRBJ2-2; 8 positions agree with TRBD1. Unmatched junction bases numbered 3, after V lost 0 bases and J lost 2 bases. CDR3 length: 16 amino acids. From germline, CDR1 is SGDLS and CDR2 YYNGEE.

This clone was seen once. The chain links TRBV30 to TRBJ2-2, with 7 bases identical to TRBD1. The CDR3 contains 15 residues. V gave up 2 bases and J gave up 1 base; unmatched junction bases: 4. CDR1 and CDR2 from the germline V gene are GTSNPN and SVGIG (reference sequence). The CDR3 DNA sequence: TGTGCCTGGAGTTTGGGACAGAAGAACACCGGGGAGCTGTTTTTT. Residues: CAWSLGQKNTGELFF.

This chain connects TRBV5-1 to TRBJ2-3, with TRBD2 matching 11 bases. Trimming at V came to 4 bases and at J to 13 bases, leaving 8 bases not matched to a gene. The CDR3 consists of 13 residues. Germline V gives CDR1 SGHRS, CDR2 YFSETQ. The DNA of the CDR3 is TGCGCCAGCAGCCCGCAGACTAGCGGGGACAAGTATTTT. Its translation: CASSPQTSGDKYF. Combining the CDR3 with reference TRBV5-1 and TRBJ2-3 gives the whole variable domain KAGVTQTPRYLIKTRGQQVTLSCSPISGHRSVSWYQQTPGQGLQFLFEYFSETQRNKGNFPGRFSGRQFSNSRSEMNVSTLELGDSALYLCASSPQTSGDKYFGPGTRLTVL.

This clone is a singleton in its sample. The gene calls are TRBV7-2 and TRBJ2-7, with 10 bases aligning to TRBD1. Germline-derived CDR1 and CDR2 are SGHTA and FQGNSA. Losses at the gene ends were 5 bases for V and 3 bases for J; bases not matched to a gene: 10. The CDR3 runs to 16 residues. CDR3 sequence (DNA): TGTGCCAGCAGCATTGAAGGGACAGGGGCACTCTACGAGCAGTACTTC. Translating it yields CASSIEGTGALYEQYF.

This chain connects TRBV4-3 to TRBJ2-1, with 10 nucleotides matching TRBD2. The ends lost 4 bases at V and 6 bases at J; junction bases unmatched: 21. Germline CDR1 reads LGHNA; CDR2 reads YSLEER. There are 20 residues in the CDR3. As DNA, the CDR3 is TGCGCCAGCAGCCCAACCCCTCAGACTAGCGGGCTAATCGGCCCCAATGAGCAGTTCTTC. Translating it yields CASSPTPQTSGLIGPNEQFF.

The gene calls are TRBV9 and TRBJ2-4; D is perhaps TRBD1 (6 bases). Germline V lookup: CDR1 SGDLS, CDR2 YYNGEE. V lost 4 bases and J 8 bases, leaving 19 bases between the germline ends. This CDR3 spans 15 amino acids. Written as DNA, the CDR3 is TGTGCCAGCAGCCCCAGGGACACCATAGGAGACATTCAGTACTTC. As protein: CASSPRDTIGDIQYF. Based on the CDR3 plus reference TRBV9 and TRBJ2-4, the full variable domain is DSGVTQTPKHLITATGQRVTLRCSPRSGDLSVYWYQQSLDQGLQFLIQYYNGEERAKGNILERFSAQQFPDLHSELNLSSLELGDSALYFCASSPRDTIGDIQYFGAGTRLSVL.

This clone showed up just a few times. V and J are TRBV10-3 and TRBJ2-7, with a weak D call TRBD1 (5 bases). Germline values: CDR1 ENHRY, CDR2 SYGVKD. Trimming removed 0 bases from V and 0 bases from J, with 12 bases in between. The length of the CDR3 is 16 residues. CDR3 sequence (DNA): TGTGCCATCAGTGAGTCGGAGTGGGGCAGCTCCTACGAGCAGTACTTC. Translation: CAISESEWGSSYEQYF.